These 17 T cell receptor beta chains were sequenced from one sample in a study of blood T cell repertoires in COVID-19. Method: immunoSEQ multiplex PCR; TCRdb's copy keeps in-frame clones and lacks some. In the table there are 140,000 to 150,000 clones, about nine tenths of which are singletons. Source material: PBMCs or T cells enriched from blood (not recorded which). These receptor sequences come from a man between 45 and 60 years old who had recovered from COVID-19.

V is TRBV28 and J is TRBJ1-2, with TRBD1 matching over 8 bases. CDR1 MDHEN and CDR2 SYDVKM come from the germline V gene. The CDR3 runs 14 residues. The V and J ends lost 6 bases and 5 bases, in that order; junction bases with no gene match: 8. The CDR3, as DNA: TGTGCCAGCAGGCGACCGGGACAGGATTATGGCTACACCTTC. Encoded protein: CASRRPGQDYGYTF.

The V call is TRBV30, the J call TRBJ2-2; D may be TRBD2 (6 bases). CDR3 length: 15 residues. CDR1 is GTSNPN and CDR2 is SVGIG in the germline V gene (reference sequence). V lost 0 bases and J 0 bases, leaving 8 bases between the germline ends. DNA of the CDR3: TGTGCCTGGAGTGTACCGGGGGCGAACACCGGGGAGCTGTTTTTT. As protein: CAWSVPGANTGELFF.

This clone has at least ten counts. The V and J genes are TRBV6-2 or TRBV6-3 and TRBJ2-1, with 8 bases lining up with TRBD2. CDR1 is MNHEY, CDR2 SVGEGT, per germline. The CDR3 is 19 amino acids. V lost 5 bases and J lost 8; bases outside the gene matches: 23. Here the CDR3 reads CASSPLRGSGGAGGDEQFF. In DNA form, the CDR3 reads TGTGCCAGCAGTCCACTTCGGGGGAGCGGGGGAGCCGGTGGCGATGAGCAGTTCTTC.

V and J are TRBV6-5 and TRBJ1-3; possibly TRBD1 for D (6 bases). V was cut by 8 bases and J by 4 bases, with 18 bases left in between. The CDR3 runs to 15 residues. In germline, CDR1 is MNHEY, CDR2 SVGAGI. The CDR3 reads CASWGPGERGNTIYF. Written as DNA, the CDR3 is TGTGCCAGCTGGGGGCCTGGGGAGAGGGGAAACACCATATATTTT.

The count of this clone is one. This chain links TRBV29-1 with TRBJ1-2; 7 nucleotides line up with TRBD1. Germline CDR1 SQVTM, CDR2 ANQGSEA. After removal of 2 bases from V and 4 bases from J, the junction contained 4 bases not matched to a gene. CDR3 length: 13 amino acids. The CDR3 DNA is TGCAGCGTTGAATTCAGGGGGATCTATGGCTACACCTTC. This translates into CSVEFRGIYGYTF.

This clone was observed a handful of times. The chain uses TRBV7-9 and TRBJ2-5; TRBD1 is a possible D gene (5 bases). Trimming took off 4 bases at V and 2 bases at J, with 11 bases between the two ends. This CDR3 comprises 14 residues. Germline V gene sequence: CDR1 SEHNR, CDR2 FQNEAQ (reference sequence). In DNA form, the CDR3 reads TGTGCCAGCAGCTCCCAGGGCCGACAAGAGACCCAGTACTTC. It specifies CASSSQGRQETQYF.

V usage is TRBV28 and J usage is TRBJ1-5, with D hard to call. The V gene's germline CDR1 is MDHEN and CDR2 SYDVKM. The CDR3 runs to 12 residues. The V and J ends lost 3 bases and 6 bases respectively, with 6 bases between them. CDR3 in amino acids: CASSFFSQPQHF. The CDR3 DNA reads TGTGCCAGCAGTTTTTTCTCTCAGCCCCAGCATTTT.

V is TRBV19 and J is TRBJ1-1; a weak D match, TRBD1 (6 bases). The CDR3 length is 13 residues. V was trimmed by 6 bases and J by 5 bases, leaving 13 bases between them. The germline gives CDR1 LNHDA, CDR2 SQIVND (reference sequence). The CDR3 DNA follows: TGTGCCAGTAGAAACAGGGTTAGTACTGAAGCTTTCTTT. This encodes CASRNRVSTEAFF.

The chain has TRBV7-2 and TRBJ2-7; D is unclear. Trimming took 5 bases from V and 3 from J, leaving 11 bases between them. Germline loops: CDR1 SGHTA, CDR2 FQGNSA. The CDR3 totals 13 residues. The CDR3 sequence: CASSAPTFYEQYF. The CDR3, as DNA: TGTGCCAGCAGCGCTCCGACTTTCTACGAGCAGTACTTC. Using reference TRBV7-2 and TRBJ2-7 for the parts outside the CDR3, the full variable domain is GAGVSQSPSNKVTEKGKDVELRCDPISGHTALYWYRQSLGQGLEFLIYFQGNSAPDKSGLPSDRFSAERTGGSVSTLTIQRTQQEDSAVYLCASSAPTFYEQYFGPGTRLTVT.

The chain combines TRBV15 with TRBJ2-2; no reliable D call. The V gene's germline CDR1 is LNHNV and CDR2 YYDKDF (reference sequence). V was shortened by 5 bases and J by 0 bases, with 7 bases between the two germline ends. This CDR3 is built from 14 residues. The CDR3 DNA follows: TGTGCCACCAGCTTGTCAGCGAACACCGGGGAGCTGTTTTTT. Protein product: CATSLSANTGELFF. Full variable domain (missing parts from reference TRBV15 and TRBJ2-2): DAMVIQNPRYQVTQFGKPVTLSCSQTLNHNVMYWYQQKSSQAPKLLFHYYDKDFNNEADTPDNFQSRRPNTSFCFLDIRSPGLGDTAMYLCATSLSANTGELFFGEGSRLTVL.

This clone appeared once. The chain is built from TRBV24-1 and TRBJ1-4, with D perhaps matching TRBD1 (6 bases). Germline V gene data show CDR1 as KGHDR and CDR2 as SFDVKD. The CDR3 totals 17 residues. With 3 bases removed from V and 7 bases from J, the gap between germline ends came to 20 bases. CDR3 residues: CATSDPSGGAGSEKLFF. The CDR3 DNA reads as TGTGCCACCAGTGATCCGAGCGGGGGCGCGGGTAGTGAAAAACTGTTTTTT.

V gene TRBV10-3 combines with J gene TRBJ1-5; a possible D gene is TRBD1 (5 bases). The CDR3 runs to 14 residues. Germline assignment: CDR1 ENHRY and CDR2 SYGVKD. Trimming pared 11 bases from V and 1 base from J, leaving 15 bases between. Written as DNA, the CDR3 is TGTGCCTCCTCCAGGGATGGGAGCAATCAGCCCCAGCATTTT. Translated, it gives CASSRDGSNQPQHF.

The V call is TRBV5-5, the J call TRBJ1-2; 9 bases map to TRBD1. Germline CDR1 and CDR2: SGHKS and YYEKEE (reference sequence). V gave up 4 bases and J gave up 1 base; unmatched junction bases: 2. The CDR3 extends over 14 amino acids. The CDR3 spells CASSRGQGNYGYTF. The DNA for the CDR3 is TGTGCCAGCAGCAGGGGACAGGGTAACTATGGCTACACCTTC.

The rearrangement uses TRBV28 and TRBJ2-2; maybe TRBD1 (6 bases). The germline gives CDR1 MDHEN, CDR2 SYDVKM. Deletions cut 7 bases from V and 2 bases from J, with 11 bases between. The CDR3 spans 14 residues. CDR3 in DNA: TGTGCCAGCAATGGGGGCTACAACACCGGGGAGCTGTTTTTT. Protein product: CASNGGYNTGELFF. Full variable domain (missing parts from reference TRBV28 and TRBJ2-2): DVKVTQSSRYLVKRTGEKVFLECVQDMDHENMFWYRQDPGLGLRLIYFSYDVKMKEKGDIPEGYSVSREKKERFSLILESASTNQTSMYLCASNGGYNTGELFFGEGSRLTVL.

The chain carries TRBV10-3 and TRBJ2-7; 7 nucleotides align to TRBD1. Per germline, CDR1 ENHRY and CDR2 SYGVKD. The V gene end was trimmed by 6 bases and the J gene end by 7 bases; junction bases not matched to a gene: 12. This CDR3 comprises 14 residues. CDR3 loop: CAIRFDRVVGEQYV. The CDR3 nucleotides are TGTGCCATCAGATTCGACAGGGTGGTAGGGGAGCAGTACGTC.

The chain combines TRBV5-5 with TRBJ2-7; 7 nucleotides match TRBD2. V was pared by 0 bases and J by 4 bases, with 4 bases of the junction left unmatched. The germline V gene encodes CDR1 SGHKS and CDR2 YYEKEE (reference sequence). The length of the CDR3 is 14 residues. The CDR3 DNA follows: TGTGCCAGCAGCTTGGCGGGAGGCCCTTACGAGCAGTACTTC. Translation: CASSLAGGPYEQYF. The variable domain in full, completed from reference TRBV5-5 and TRBJ2-7, reads DAGVTQSPTHLIKTRGQQVTLRCSPISGHKSVSWYQQVLGQGPQFIFQYYEKEERGRGNFPDRFSARQFPNYSSELNVNALLLGDSALYLCASSLAGGPYEQYFGPGTRLTVT.

The chain carries TRBV2 and TRBJ2-7; D is unclear. The CDR3 is made up of 13 amino acids. CDR1 and CDR2 (germline): SNHLY, FYNNEI. Deletions cut 4 bases from V and 2 bases from J, with 9 bases between. CDR3 bases: TGTGCCAGCAGTGTCCCCCTAACCTACGAGCAGTACTTC. This codes for CASSVPLTYEQYF.